The rows below give T cell receptor beta chains drawn from one sample of a study of vaccination and CD4 T cells after COVID-19. These receptors' targets are unknown. Each CDR3 protein is one row after TCRdb ran MiXCR on the PCR reads. The table has around 16,000 distinct CDR3 sequences, around 48% seen once. The sequenced material came from CD4+ T cells from blood, cultured in vitro. All receptors derive from a human donor who had recovered from COVID-19. Both conserved end residues are part of each CDR3. The order of the fields is V gene, clone size, D gene, J gene, CDR3 DNA, CDR3 protein. The D gene is left open where the match is weak. Where a row states a size, it is once, few, many or the class of an expanded clone; other rows omit it.

>TRBV6-2/TRBV6-3|.|TRBD2|TRBJ2-7
TGTGCCAGCAACCCGGGGGGGCCCTACGAGCAGTACTTC
CASNPGGPYEQYF
>TRBV21-1|.|.|TRBJ1-1
TGTGCCAGCAGCAAAGAAGAACATACGAACACTGAAGCTTTCTTT
CASSKEEHTNTEAFF
>TRBV6-1|.|.|TRBJ1-5
TGTGCCAGCAGTCCCCGAGGGCAGGGGTATCAGCCCCAGCATTTT
CASSPRGQGYQPQHF
>TRBV4-2|.|.|TRBJ1-2
TGTGCCAGCAGCCAAGATGGACGGAACTATGGCTACACCTTC
CASSQDGRNYGYTF
>TRBV7-8|few|TRBD2|TRBJ2-5
TGTGCCAGCAGCTTGGGGGGGGCGGGAGGAGAGACCCAGTACTTC
CASSLGGAGGETQYF
>TRBV12-3/TRBV12-4|large|.|TRBJ1-5
TGTGCCAGCAGCGCTGACAGCACTCGCAATCAGCCCCAGCATTTT
CASSADSTRNQPQHF
>TRBV11-2|.|.|TRBJ2-7
TGTGCCAGCAGCTTAGAGGGGGGGCGATACGAGCAGTACTTC
CASSLEGGRYEQYF
>TRBV7-9|few|.|TRBJ1-1
TGTGCCAGCAGCCTTTCCGGGACTCAAATGGGGAACACTGAAGCTTTCTTT
CASSLSGTQMGNTEAFF
>TRBV7-9|.|TRBD1|TRBJ1-1
TGTGCCAGCAGCACCCAACAGGGGGCGTTGGGCACTGAAGCTTTCTTT
CASSTQQGALGTEAFF
>TRBV20-1|.|.|TRBJ1-1
TGCAGTGCACTCGACAGGCCGACTGAAGCTTTCTTT
CSALDRPTEAFF
>TRBV20-1|.|.|TRBJ1-4
TGCAGTGCTAGAAAGGAACCGTTAAATGAAAAACTGTTTTTT
CSARKEPLNEKLFF
>TRBV7-6|once|TRBD1|TRBJ2-2
TGTGCCAGCAGCTCTCAGACAGGGGGCTTGAACACCGGGGAGCTGTTTTTT
CASSSQTGGLNTGELFF
>TRBV12-3/TRBV12-4|.|.|TRBJ1-2
TGTGCCAGCAGTTTAGACGAGGGACTCGGCGGCTACACCTTC
CASSLDEGLGGYTF
>TRBV20-1|.|TRBD1|TRBJ2-3
TGCAGTGCCCGGGACCCAGGACAGGGGACAGATACGCAGTATTTT
CSARDPGQGTDTQYF
>TRBV7-2|.|.|TRBJ2-3
TGTGCCAGCAGCGCTCAGACACAAGATACGCAGTATTTT
CASSAQTQDTQYF
>TRBV6-5|few|.|TRBJ1-2
TGTGCCAGCAGTTACCGACTAGCGGGATATGGCTACACCTTC
CASSYRLAGYGYTF
>TRBV7-9|few|TRBD2|TRBJ2-7
TGTGCCAGCAGCTACCGGTCGGGAGGAGACGAGCAGTACTTC
CASSYRSGGDEQYF
>TRBV7-6|few|.|TRBJ2-6
TGTGCCAGCAGCGCCCACAGGACCACTGGGGCCAACGTCCTGACTTTC
CASSAHRTTGANVLTF
>TRBV20-1|.|.|TRBJ1-1
TGCAGTGCTAGGGGGCCCAGGGACAACTCCATGAACACTGAAGCTTTCTTT
CSARGPRDNSMNTEAFF
>TRBV27|few|.|TRBJ1-1
TGTGCCAGCAGTTTATCCGGGACGAACACTGAAGCTTTCTTT
CASSLSGTNTEAFF
>TRBV30|.|.|TRBJ2-2
TGTGCCTGGATGGGAGGGGGGTACACCGGGGAGCTGTTTTTT
CAWMGGGYTGELFF
>TRBV12-3/TRBV12-4|.|.|TRBJ2-2
TGTGCCAGCAGTATCAGGAGACAGGCCCCCGGGGAGCTGTTTTTT
CASSIRRQAPGELFF
>TRBV24-1|.|TRBD1|TRBJ1-2
TGTGCCACCAGTGATTTGACAGGGGACTATGGCTACACCTTC
CATSDLTGDYGYTF
>TRBV6-2/TRBV6-3|.|.|TRBJ2-3
TGTGCCAGCCTCTCCGATGGGGATACGCAGTATTTT
CASLSDGDTQYF
>TRBV19|.|.|TRBJ1-1
TGTGCCAGTAGTATAGATGGGGCAGGGATTCGAAACACTGAAGCTTTCTTT
CASSIDGAGIRNTEAFF
>TRBV2|.|.|TRBJ1-1
TGTGCCAGCAGATTTGGGGGCGCGCACACTGAAGCTTTCTTT
CASRFGGAHTEAFF
>TRBV11-3|.|.|TRBJ1-1
TGTGCCAGCAGCTTACGGTTACAGTCGGGCACTGAAGCTTTCTTT
CASSLRLQSGTEAFF
>TRBV6-2/TRBV6-3|few|.|TRBJ2-3
TGTGCCAGCAGTTACTCGATGTTGGCCAGATTCACAGATACGCAGTATTTT
CASSYSMLARFTDTQYF
>TRBV28|few|TRBD1|TRBJ1-6
TGTGCCAGCAGTTTATTGGGACAGGGTAGCAATTCACCCCTCCACTTT
CASSLLGQGSNSPLHF
>TRBV7-2|.|TRBD2|TRBJ2-3
TGTGCCAGCAGCCCCACTGGCCTTAGCGGGGCTACGCAGTATTTT
CASSPTGLSGATQYF
>TRBV14|.|TRBD1|TRBJ2-7
TGTGCCAGCAGCCCCCGGGACAGGGATCGGGAGCAGTACTTC
CASSPRDRDREQYF
>TRBV28|.|TRBD2|TRBJ2-7
TGTGCCACCGACGCCGCGGGGGGGTTGTACTTC
CATDAAGGLYF
>TRBV20-1|.|.|TRBJ1-6
TGCAGTGCTAGAGAAGCAGGGAAGACCCTCCACTTT
CSAREAGKTLHF
>TRBV6-2/TRBV6-3|.|.|TRBJ2-2
TGTGCCAGTAAGGAGGGGGGCTGGGACACCGGGGAGCTGTTTTTT
CASKEGGWDTGELFF
>TRBV2|.|.|TRBJ1-2
TGTGCCAGCAAGAGGGGAGGGGAAGGTGGCTACACCTTC
CASKRGGEGGYTF
>TRBV7-2|few|.|TRBJ1-5
TGTGCCAGCAGCTTAAGCTCCCTTAATCAGCCCCAGCATTTT
CASSLSSLNQPQHF
>TRBV20-1|.|.|TRBJ1-2
TGCAGTGCGTCCGTTGGGGAGGGCTATGGCTACACCTTC
CSASVGEGYGYTF
>TRBV7-2|few|.|TRBJ2-1
TGTGCCAGCAGCTTATCGGGACCGAGCTCCTACAATGAGCAGTTCTTC
CASSLSGPSSYNEQFF
>TRBV10-3|.|.|TRBJ2-7
TGTGCCATCAGTGAGTTAGCGCCCGGGGACTACGAGCAGTACTTC
CAISELAPGDYEQYF
>TRBV7-9|few|.|TRBJ1-2
TGTGCCAGCAGCTTACTGGGGAACTATGGCTACACCTTC
CASSLLGNYGYTF
>TRBV12-3/TRBV12-4|.|TRBD1|TRBJ2-1
TGTGCCAGCACCCACAGAAGGGGGCTTAATGCGATAAATGAGCAGTTCTTC
CASTHRRGLNAINEQFF
>TRBV19|.|.|TRBJ1-1
TGTGCCAGTATCCGGGGGGGCGCGTACACTGAAGCTTTCTTT
CASIRGGAYTEAFF
>TRBV7-2|.|TRBD2|TRBJ2-7
TGTGCCAGCAGCTCCAGGACTAGCAACCCCTACGAGCAGTACTTC
CASSSRTSNPYEQYF
>TRBV6-1|few|.|TRBJ1-5
TGTGCCAGCGGGAGGACGGACAATCAGCCCCAGCATTTT
CASGRTDNQPQHF
>TRBV11-1|.|TRBD1|TRBJ1-1
TGTGCCAGCAGCTTCGATTACAGGGGGAACACTGAAGCTTTCTTT
CASSFDYRGNTEAFF
>TRBV6-1|.|TRBD1|TRBJ1-1
TGTGCCAGCAGTGCAGAACAGGGGCTCGGCACTGAAGCTTTCTTT
CASSAEQGLGTEAFF
>TRBV30|.|.|TRBJ1-2
TGTGCCTGGAGTGAAGGGTATAACGGCTACACCTTC
CAWSEGYNGYTF
>TRBV20-1|few|.|TRBJ2-7
TGCAGTGCTAGAGATTACGACAGTACCCTCTACGAGCAGTACTTC
CSARDYDSTLYEQYF
>TRBV6-1|few|TRBD2|TRBJ2-2
TGTGCCAGCAGGAAATCGGCGGGGGGCGCAAGGAACACCGGGGAGCTGTTTTTT
CASRKSAGGARNTGELFF
>TRBV24-1|.|TRBD2|TRBJ2-1
TGTGCCACCAGTGAACCGGGACTAGCGGGAGCGCAGTTCTTC
CATSEPGLAGAQFF
>TRBV19|.|.|TRBJ2-5
TGTGCCAGTAGTATAGCCGGTAGCGGAAGCCAAGAGACCCAGTACTTC
CASSIAGSGSQETQYF
>TRBV20-1|.|.|TRBJ1-3
TGCAGTGCTAGAGGGGACGTAGCACCTGGAAACACCATATATTTT
CSARGDVAPGNTIYF
>TRBV15|few|.|TRBJ2-1
TGTGCCACCAGCAGAGTTGAGCGGAGATACAATGAGCAGTTCTTC
CATSRVERRYNEQFF
>TRBV10-3|few|.|TRBJ2-5
TGTGCCATCAGTGGAACCCTAGGGGGTTATAGTCGGGAGACCCAGTACTTC
CAISGTLGGYSRETQYF
>TRBV2|few|.|TRBJ1-1
TGTGCCAGCAGTGGACAGATGAACACTGAAGCTTTCTTT
CASSGQMNTEAFF